Each of the 8 T cell receptor beta chains below was sequenced from the same sample in a study of siplizumab effects on memory and regulatory T cells. The repertoire was sequenced with immunoSEQ multiplex PCR; TCRdb's copy has only in-frame clones and lacks some. The sample contains about 91,000 clones, roughly 93% of which appear only once. The sequenced material came from CD8+ T cells sorted from blood. These receptors originate from a human donor in good health.

This clone was detected once. DNA of the CDR3: TGTGCCAGTAGGCGGGGTACACAGGGGGCTTCTGAAGCTTTCTTT. Encoded protein: CASRRGTQGASEAFF. The rearrangement joins TRBV19 to TRBJ1-1; 9 bases agree with TRBD1. With V trimmed by 6 bases and J by 6 bases, 11 bases remained unmatched. The germline V gene encodes CDR1 LNHDA and CDR2 SQIVND (reference sequence). The CDR3 runs 15 residues.

The V call is TRBV19, the J call TRBJ2-1; 13 bases are a match to TRBD2. The CDR3 is 20 amino acids. In germline, CDR1 is LNHDA, CDR2 SQIVND (reference sequence). The V and J ends lost 2 bases and 2 bases, in that order; junction bases with no gene match: 12. The CDR3 loop reads CASSILPGLAGTSTYNEQFF. CDR3 sequence (DNA): TGTGCCAGTAGTATACTCCCGGGACTAGCGGGAACATCCACCTACAATGAGCAGTTCTTC. Combining the CDR3 with reference TRBV19 and TRBJ2-1 gives the whole variable domain DGGITQSPKYLFRKEGQNVTLSCEQNLNHDAMYWYRQDPGQGLRLIYYSQIVNDFQKGDIAEGYSVSREKKESFPLTVTSAQKNPTAFYLCASSILPGLAGTSTYNEQFFGPGTRLTVL.

The rearrangement links TRBV5-1 to TRBJ1-1, with a possible D match to TRBD1 (5 bases). Trimming removed 2 bases from V and 5 bases from J, with 16 bases in between. The germline CDR1 and CDR2 sequences are SGHRS and YFSETQ. The CDR3 totals 15 residues. The CDR3 sequence is CASSFWSGGGTEAFF. In nucleotides, the CDR3 is TGCGCCAGCAGCTTTTGGAGCGGGGGAGGGACTGAAGCTTTCTTT.

The chain links TRBV7-8 to TRBJ2-2, with TRBD2 matching 8 bases. The V gene end was trimmed by 3 bases and the J gene end by 4 bases; junction bases not matched to a gene: 10. The CDR3 contains 17 residues. The germline CDR1 and CDR2 sequences are SGHVS and FQNEAQ. The chain's CDR3 is CASSFVTGGPVTGELFF. CDR3 nucleotide sequence: TGTGCCAGCAGCTTTGTTACGGGAGGGCCGGTCACCGGGGAGCTGTTTTTT.

This chain joins TRBV7-2 and TRBJ1-2; D is undetermined. The CDR3 loop spans 15 amino acids. Per germline, CDR1 SGHTA and CDR2 FQGNSA. Trimming took 0 bases from V and 5 from J, leaving 13 bases between them. The CDR3 sequence: CASSLAWVRGYGYTF. The DNA for the CDR3 is TGTGCCAGCAGCTTAGCGTGGGTACGCGGGTATGGCTACACCTTC.

J is TRBJ2-7 and V is TRBV14; 8 bases are shared with TRBD2. This CDR3 contains 15 residues. Germline values: CDR1 SGHDN, CDR2 FVKESK. V shed 2 bases and J 6 bases; nucleotides not matched to a gene: 9. CDR3 protein: CASSQYISGGGEQYF. The CDR3 DNA sequence: TGTGCCAGCAGCCAATATATTTCGGGAGGGGGCGAGCAGTACTTC.

This chain uses TRBV27 with TRBJ2-1; TRBD1 might be the D (6 bases). V was clipped by 10 bases and J by 0 bases, with 16 bases between them. The CDR3 is 15 residues long. From germline, CDR1 is MNHEY and CDR2 SMNVEV (reference sequence). The CDR3 region has the DNA TGTGCCACCAGGGGCAGCCCTAGCTCCTACAATGAGCAGTTCTTC. As protein: CATRGSPSSYNEQFF.

The V call is TRBV6-5, the J call TRBJ1-2; D is ambiguous. The CDR3 is 13 residues long. The germline gives CDR1 MNHEY, CDR2 SVGAGI. Between the trimmed V and J ends, which lost 0 bases and 3 bases, there was a span of 5 bases. CDR3 sequence reads: CASSYSEDYGYTF. CDR3 DNA sequence: TGTGCCAGCAGTTACTCGGAAGACTATGGCTACACCTTC.